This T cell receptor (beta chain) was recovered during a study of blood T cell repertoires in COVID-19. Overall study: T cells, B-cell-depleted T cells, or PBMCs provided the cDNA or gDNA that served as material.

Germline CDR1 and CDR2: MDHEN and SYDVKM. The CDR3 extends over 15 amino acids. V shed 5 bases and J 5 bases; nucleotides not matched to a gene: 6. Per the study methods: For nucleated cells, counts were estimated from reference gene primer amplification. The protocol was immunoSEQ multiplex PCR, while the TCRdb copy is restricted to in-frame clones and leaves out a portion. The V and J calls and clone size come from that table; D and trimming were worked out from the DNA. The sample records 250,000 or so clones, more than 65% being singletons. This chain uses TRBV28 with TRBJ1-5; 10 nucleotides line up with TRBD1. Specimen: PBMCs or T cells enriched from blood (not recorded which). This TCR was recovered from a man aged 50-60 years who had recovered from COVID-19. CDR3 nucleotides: TGTGCCAGCAGTCTGGGACAGGGGAGAGATCAGCCCCAGCATTTT. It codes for CASSLGQGRDQPQHF.